This TCR beta chain was profiled in a study of spatial heterogeneity in lung cancer. The wider study: Donors were some 72 untreated early-stage non-small cell lung cancer patients. Regarding the study as a whole: Ubiquitous expanded tumor TCRs were seen in blood more at resection than at follow-up.

TCRdb processed the 5' RACE reads anew with MiXCR; each CDR3 protein has one entry. The table has over 40,000 distinct CDR3 sequences, about 12% seen once. Time point reported: blood at routine non-recurrence follow-up after resection. This clonotype has only a few counts. The antigen remains undetermined. Trimming shortened V by 4 bases and J by 10 bases, and 17 bases separated the two germline ends. The CDR3 extends over 14 amino acids. Germline V CDR1 and CDR2: SGDLS, YYNGEE. The TCR comes from a male donor with early-stage non-small cell lung cancer. The sequencing used PBMCs, collected at follow-up. This sequence joins TRBV9 and TRBJ1-4; D is uncertain. The CDR3 loop reads CASSPGMGTGKLFF. The CDR3, as DNA: TGTGCCAGCAGCCCCGGGATGGGAACCGGAAAACTGTTTTTT.